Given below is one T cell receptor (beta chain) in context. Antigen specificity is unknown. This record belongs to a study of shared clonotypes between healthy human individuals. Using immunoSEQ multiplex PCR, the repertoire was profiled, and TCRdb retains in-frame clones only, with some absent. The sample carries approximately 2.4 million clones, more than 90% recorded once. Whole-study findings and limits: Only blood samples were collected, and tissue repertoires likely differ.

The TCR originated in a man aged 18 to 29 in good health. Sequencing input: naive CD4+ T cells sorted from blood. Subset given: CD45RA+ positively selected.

DNA of the CDR3: TGCGCCAGCAGCTTAAACAGGGGGAACACTGAAGCTTTCTTT. It yields the protein CASSLNRGNTEAFF. The chain combines TRBV5-1 with TRBJ1-1; 7 bases are a match to TRBD1. Germline CDR1 is SGHRS and CDR2 is YFSETQ. This CDR3 is 14 amino acids long. With 2 bases clipped from V and 1 base from J, the junction kept 2 bases outside the gene matches.